Listed here are 5 T cell receptor beta chains from one sample, sequenced in a study of post-analysis software for immune sequencing data. Overall study results and limits: When patients were compared with controls, about 5 TRBV segments were more frequent, TRBV5-6, TRBV5-1 and TRBV20-1 among them.

For these receptors, no antigen is known. Prepared TCR beta cDNA libraries contained unique molecular identifiers. TCRdb used MiXCR to reprocess the PCR reads, holding one entry per CDR3 protein. In the table there are around 400,000 distinct CDR3 sequences, less than 35% of which are singletons. Material: blood. The source is a girl aged 10 to 17 with multiple sclerosis.

This clonotype came up many times. V and J are TRBV4-3 and TRBJ2-7; TRBD2 agrees at 7 bases. CDR1 and CDR2 from the germline V gene are LGHNA and YSLEER. The V and J ends lost 0 bases and 3 bases, in that order; junction bases with no gene match: 8. The CDR3 sequence is 16 residues long. The CDR3 DNA is TGCGCCAGCAGCCAAGAAGCCGGGACTATAAACTACGAGCAGTACTTC. Protein: CASSQEAGTINYEQYF.

There are a few counts of this clonotype. This sequence joins TRBV2 and TRBJ1-5; the D is unclear. The germline V and J ends were trimmed by 8 bases and 0 bases, with 11 bases remaining between them. CDR1 and CDR2 (germline): SNHLY, FYNNEI. The CDR3 is made up of 14 amino acids. The CDR3 protein is CASGRESSNQPQHF. The DNA for the CDR3 is TGTGCCAGCGGGAGGGAAAGTAGCAATCAGCCCCAGCATTTT.

This clonotype was counted between two and nine times. J is TRBJ1-1 and V is TRBV4-2; 7 bases fit TRBD1. The CDR3 loop spans 13 amino acids. CDR1 is LGHNA, CDR2 YNFKEQ, per germline. Trimming removed 4 bases from V and 3 bases from J; junction bases left unmatched: 2. The CDR3 DNA is TGTGCCAGCAGCCGGGGACAGCACACTGAAGCTTTCTTT. This sequence encodes CASSRGQHTEAFF.

The chain joins TRBV3-1 to TRBJ1-2; D might be TRBD1 (6 bases). CDR3 length equals 14 residues. The germline V gene has CDR1 LGHDT and CDR2 YNNKEL (reference sequence). Trimming removed 2 bases at V and 7 bases at J, with 14 bases between. CDR3 in DNA: TGTGCCAGCAGCCAATGGAGAGGGACACTTGGCTACACCTTC. This translates into CASSQWRGTLGYTF.

The chain recombines TRBV5-1 with TRBJ2-1; D tentatively reads TRBD1 or TRBD2 (5 bases each). The CDR3 runs to 15 residues. V was pared by 0 bases and J by 8 bases, with 15 bases between. The germline V gene has CDR1 SGHRS and CDR2 YFSETQ. The CDR3 bases are TGCGCCAGCAGCTTGGCCACAGGTCGGGGCGATGAGCAGTTCTTC. It is translated as CASSLATGRGDEQFF.